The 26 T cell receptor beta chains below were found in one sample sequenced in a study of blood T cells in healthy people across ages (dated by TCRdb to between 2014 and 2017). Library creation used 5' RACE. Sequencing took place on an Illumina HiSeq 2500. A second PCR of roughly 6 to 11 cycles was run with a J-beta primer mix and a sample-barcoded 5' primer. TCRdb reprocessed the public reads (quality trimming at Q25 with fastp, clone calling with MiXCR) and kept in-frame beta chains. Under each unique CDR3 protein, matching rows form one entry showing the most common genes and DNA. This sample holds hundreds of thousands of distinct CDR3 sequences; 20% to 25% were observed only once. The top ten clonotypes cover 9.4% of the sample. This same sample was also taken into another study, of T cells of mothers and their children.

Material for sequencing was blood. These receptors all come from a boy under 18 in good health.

In DNA form, the CDR3 reads TGTGCCAGCAGCAAATGCGGTCGGGGGTGTGACTACTCCTACGAGCAGTACTTC. It is translated as CASSKCGRGCDYSYEQYF. The chain carries TRBV21-1 and TRBJ2-7; the DNA was not compared with TRBD1, the D call given in the table. TRBV21-1 is a recognized pseudogene. This CDR3 is built from 18 residues.

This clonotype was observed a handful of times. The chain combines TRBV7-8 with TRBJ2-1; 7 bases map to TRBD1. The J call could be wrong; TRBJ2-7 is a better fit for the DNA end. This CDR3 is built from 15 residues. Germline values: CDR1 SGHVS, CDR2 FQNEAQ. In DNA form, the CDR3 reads TGTGCCAGCAACCCGACAGGGCTAGACTCCTACGAGCAGTACTTC. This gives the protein CASNPTGLDSYEQYF.

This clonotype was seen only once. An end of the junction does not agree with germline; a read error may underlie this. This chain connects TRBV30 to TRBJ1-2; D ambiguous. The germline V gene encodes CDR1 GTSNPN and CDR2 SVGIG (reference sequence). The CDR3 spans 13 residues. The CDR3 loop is CAWSVYESQAIDF. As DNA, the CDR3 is TGTGCCTGGAGTGTATATGAATCCCAGGCCATAGACTTC.

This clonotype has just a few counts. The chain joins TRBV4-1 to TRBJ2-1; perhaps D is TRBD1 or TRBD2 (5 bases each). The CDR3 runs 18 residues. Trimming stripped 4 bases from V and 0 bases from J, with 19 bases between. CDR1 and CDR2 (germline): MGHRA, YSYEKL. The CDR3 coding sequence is TGCGCCAGCAGCCGGACACTTGGGGGTGGGGGCTCCTACAATGAGCAGTTCTTC. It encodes CASSRTLGGGGSYNEQFF.

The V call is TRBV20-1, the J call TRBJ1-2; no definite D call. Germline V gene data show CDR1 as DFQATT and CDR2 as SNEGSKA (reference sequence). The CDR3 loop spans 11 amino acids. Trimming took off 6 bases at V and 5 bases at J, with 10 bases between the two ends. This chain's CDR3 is CSARSEYGYTF. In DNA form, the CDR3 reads TGCAGTGCAAGATCCGAGTATGGCTACACCTTC.

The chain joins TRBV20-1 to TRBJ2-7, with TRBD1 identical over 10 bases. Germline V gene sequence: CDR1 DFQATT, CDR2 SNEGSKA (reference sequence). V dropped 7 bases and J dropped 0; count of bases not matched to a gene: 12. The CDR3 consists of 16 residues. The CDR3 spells CSVSRRDRGDSYEQYF. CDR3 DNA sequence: TGCAGTGTTAGCCGTCGGGACAGGGGAGACTCCTACGAGCAGTACTTC.

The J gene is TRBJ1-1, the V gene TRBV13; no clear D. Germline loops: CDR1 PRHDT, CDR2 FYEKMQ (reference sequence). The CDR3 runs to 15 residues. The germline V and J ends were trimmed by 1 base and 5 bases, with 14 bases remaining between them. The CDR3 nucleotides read TGTGCCAGCAGCTTAGAATCGAAGGTAGGAACTGAAGCTTTCTTT. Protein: CASSLESKVGTEAFF. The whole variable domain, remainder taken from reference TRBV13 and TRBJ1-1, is AAGVIQSPRHLIKEKRETATLKCYPIPRHDTVYWYQQGPGQDPQFLISFYEKMQSDKGSIPDRFSAQQFSDYHSELNMSSLELGDSALYFCASSLESKVGTEAFFGQGTRLTVV.

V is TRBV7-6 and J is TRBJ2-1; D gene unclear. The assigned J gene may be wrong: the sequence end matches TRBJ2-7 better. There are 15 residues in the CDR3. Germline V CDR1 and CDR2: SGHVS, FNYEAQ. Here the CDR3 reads CASSLGGTGLNEQYF. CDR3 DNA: TGTGCCAGCAGCTTAGGGGGAACGGGTTTGAACGAGCAGTACTTC.

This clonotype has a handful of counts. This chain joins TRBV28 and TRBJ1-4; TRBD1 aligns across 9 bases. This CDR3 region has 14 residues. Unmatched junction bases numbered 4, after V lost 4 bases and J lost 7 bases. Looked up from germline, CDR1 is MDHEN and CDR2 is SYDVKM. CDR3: CASSSDRGGEKLFF. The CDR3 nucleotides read TGTGCCAGCAGTTCGGACAGGGGTGGTGAAAAACTGTTTTTT.

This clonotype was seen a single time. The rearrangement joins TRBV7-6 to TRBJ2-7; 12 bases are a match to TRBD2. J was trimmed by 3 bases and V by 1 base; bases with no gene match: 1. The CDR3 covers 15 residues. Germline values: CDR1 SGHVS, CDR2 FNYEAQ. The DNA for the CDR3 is TGTGCCAGCAGCTTAGGGACTAGCGGGAACTACGAGCAGTACTTC. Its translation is CASSLGTSGNYEQYF.

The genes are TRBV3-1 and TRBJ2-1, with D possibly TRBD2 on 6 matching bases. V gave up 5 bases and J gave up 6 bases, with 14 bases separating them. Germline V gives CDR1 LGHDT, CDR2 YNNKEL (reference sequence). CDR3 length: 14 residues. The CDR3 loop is CASSLRLVTNEQFF. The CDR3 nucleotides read TGTGCCAGCAGCTTGAGACTAGTAACCAATGAGCAGTTCTTC.

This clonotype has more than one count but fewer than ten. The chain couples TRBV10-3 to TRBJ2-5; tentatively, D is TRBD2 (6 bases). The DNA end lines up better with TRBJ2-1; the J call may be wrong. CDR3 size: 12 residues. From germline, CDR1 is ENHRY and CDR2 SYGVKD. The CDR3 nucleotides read TGTGCCTCCGGGAGTTTAGTTGGTGAGCAGTTCTTC. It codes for CASGSLVGEQFF.

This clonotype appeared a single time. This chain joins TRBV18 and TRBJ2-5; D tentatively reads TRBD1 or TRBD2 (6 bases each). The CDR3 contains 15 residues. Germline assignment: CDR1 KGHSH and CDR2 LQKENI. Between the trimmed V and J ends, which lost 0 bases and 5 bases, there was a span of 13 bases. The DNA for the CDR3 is TGTGCCAGCTCACCACCGCTCGGGGGCGGGGAGACCCAGTACTTC. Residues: CASSPPLGGGETQYF.

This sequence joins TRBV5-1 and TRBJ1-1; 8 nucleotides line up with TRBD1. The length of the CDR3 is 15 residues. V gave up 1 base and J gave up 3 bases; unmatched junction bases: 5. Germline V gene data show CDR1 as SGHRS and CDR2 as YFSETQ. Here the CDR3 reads CASSLMGQVYTEAFF. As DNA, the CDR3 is TGCGCCAGCAGCTTGATGGGACAGGTTTACACTGAAGCTTTCTTT. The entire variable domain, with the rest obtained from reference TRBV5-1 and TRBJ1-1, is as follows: KAGVTQTPRYLIKTRGQQVTLSCSPISGHRSVSWYQQTPGQGLQFLFEYFSETQRNKGNFPGRFSGRQFSNSRSEMNVSTLELGDSALYLCASSLMGQVYTEAFFGQGTRLTVV.

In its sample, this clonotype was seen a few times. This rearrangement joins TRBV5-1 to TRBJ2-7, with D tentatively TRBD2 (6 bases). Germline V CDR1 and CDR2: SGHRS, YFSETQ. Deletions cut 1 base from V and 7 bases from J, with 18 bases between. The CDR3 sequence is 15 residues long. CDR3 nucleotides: TGCGCCAGCAGCTTGTATGCGGGACCCGAATGGGAGCAGTACTTC. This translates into CASSLYAGPEWEQYF.

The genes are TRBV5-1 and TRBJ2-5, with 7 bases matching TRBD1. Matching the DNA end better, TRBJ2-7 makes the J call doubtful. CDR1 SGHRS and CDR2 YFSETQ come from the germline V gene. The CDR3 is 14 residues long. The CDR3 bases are TGCGCCAGCAGCTGGGGGACAGCCACCTACGAGCAGTACTTC. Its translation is CASSWGTATYEQYF.

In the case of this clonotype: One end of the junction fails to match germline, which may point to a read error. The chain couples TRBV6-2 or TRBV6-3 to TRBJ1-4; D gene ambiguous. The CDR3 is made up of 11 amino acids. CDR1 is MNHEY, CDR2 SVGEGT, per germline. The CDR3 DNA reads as TGTGCCAGCACCCAGAGCGAAAAACTGCTTTTT. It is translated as CASTQSEKLLF.

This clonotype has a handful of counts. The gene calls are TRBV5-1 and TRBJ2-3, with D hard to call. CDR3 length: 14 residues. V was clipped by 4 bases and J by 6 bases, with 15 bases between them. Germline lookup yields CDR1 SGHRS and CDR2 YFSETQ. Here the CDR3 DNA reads TGCGCCAGCAGCCCCACTTCTATCCCGGATACGCAGTATTTT. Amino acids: CASSPTSIPDTQYF.

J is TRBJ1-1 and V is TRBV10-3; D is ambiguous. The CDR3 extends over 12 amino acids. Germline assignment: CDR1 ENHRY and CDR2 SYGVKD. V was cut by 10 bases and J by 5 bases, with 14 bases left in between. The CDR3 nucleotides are TGTGCCACCCGGGATGGGGAGACTGAAGCTTTCTTT. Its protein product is CATRDGETEAFF.

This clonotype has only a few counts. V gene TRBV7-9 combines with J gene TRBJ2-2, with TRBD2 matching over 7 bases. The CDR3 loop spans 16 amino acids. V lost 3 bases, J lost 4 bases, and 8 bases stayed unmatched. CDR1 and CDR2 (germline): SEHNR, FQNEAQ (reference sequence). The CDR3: CASSFPLGGVTGELFF. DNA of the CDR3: TGTGCCAGCAGCTTCCCCCTGGGGGGGGTCACCGGGGAGCTGTTTTTT.

CDR3 DNA: TGTGCCAGCAGCCCCGGGGGGCGCCTATACGAGCAGTACTTC. Translating gives CASSPGGRLYEQYF. The gene calls are TRBV7-2 and TRBJ2-7; the D gene is possibly TRBD2 (7 bases). V lost 5 bases, J lost 4 bases, and 15 bases lay in between. CDR1 and CDR2 from the germline V gene are SGHTA and FQGNSA. The CDR3 runs to 14 residues.

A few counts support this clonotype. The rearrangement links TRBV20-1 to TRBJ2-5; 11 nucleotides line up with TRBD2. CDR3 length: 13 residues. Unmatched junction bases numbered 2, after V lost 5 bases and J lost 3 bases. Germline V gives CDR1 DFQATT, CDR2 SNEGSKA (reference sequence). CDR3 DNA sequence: TGCAGTGCTCCGACTAGCGGGGAAGAGACCCAGTACTTC. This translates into CSAPTSGEETQYF.

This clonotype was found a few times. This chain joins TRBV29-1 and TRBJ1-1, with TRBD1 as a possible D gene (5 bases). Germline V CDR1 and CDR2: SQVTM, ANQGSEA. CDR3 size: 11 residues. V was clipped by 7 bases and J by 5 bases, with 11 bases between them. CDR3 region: CSGYQGTEAFF. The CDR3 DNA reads TGCAGCGGTTACCAGGGAACTGAAGCTTTCTTT.

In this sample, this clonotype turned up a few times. The DNA for the CDR3 is TGTGCCAGCAGTTCTACCGGACTAGCGGTTGACTACGAGCAGTACTTC. Protein: CASSSTGLAVDYEQYF. This rearrangement joins TRBV6-5 to TRBJ2-5; 10 nucleotides agree with TRBD2. Judging by the DNA end, TRBJ2-7 fits better; the J call may be wrong. CDR1 MNHEY and CDR2 SVGAGI come from the germline V gene. The CDR3 is made up of 16 amino acids.

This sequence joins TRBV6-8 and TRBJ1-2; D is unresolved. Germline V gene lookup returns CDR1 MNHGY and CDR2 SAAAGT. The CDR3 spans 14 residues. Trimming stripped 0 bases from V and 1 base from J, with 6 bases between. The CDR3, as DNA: TGTGCCAGCAGTTACTCAGGGAATAACTATGGCTACACCTTC. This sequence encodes CASSYSGNNYGYTF.

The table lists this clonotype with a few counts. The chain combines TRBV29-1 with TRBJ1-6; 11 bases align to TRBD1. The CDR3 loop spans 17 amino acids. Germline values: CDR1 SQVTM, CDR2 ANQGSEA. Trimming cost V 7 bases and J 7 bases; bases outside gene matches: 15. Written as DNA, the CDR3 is TGCAGCGCCTACGCGGACAGGGGGCAGCCCCGGAATTCACCCCTCCACTTT. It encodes CSAYADRGQPRNSPLHF. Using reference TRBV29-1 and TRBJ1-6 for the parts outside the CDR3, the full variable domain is SAVISQKPSRDICQRGTSLTIQCQVDSQVTMMFWYRQQPGQSLTLIATANQGSEATYESGFVIDKFPISRPNLTFSTLTVSNMSPEDSSIYLCSAYADRGQPRNSPLHFGNGTRLTVT.